The clone carrying this T cell receptor (beta chain) is labeled medium-sized based on frequency. The read gets to within 3 residues of the CDR3 end, and the germline J gene fills in the rest. V shed 4 bases, J shed 7 bases, and the junction held 4 bases outside the gene matches. The CDR3 extends over 14 amino acids. Germline V gene data show CDR1 as SGHDT and CDR2 as YYEEEE. The entry originates in a study of T cells in women clearing cervical HPV infection. TCRdb keeps only in-frame clones here, not all; method: immunoSEQ multiplex PCR. Reported are about 23,000 clones; the ten largest clones contain over 7.5%.

This sequence was found in a woman between 18 and 75 years old with a cervical HPV16 infection that either progressed to CIN3+ or cleared (not recorded which). Sequenced input: blood buffy coat. The chain uses TRBV5-6 and TRBJ2-2; TRBD1 matches 10 bases. The sequenced part of the CDR3 DNA is TGTGCCAGCAGCGCGACAGGGGGCTTCGGGGAG. This translates into CASSATGGFGE. The CDR3 in its entirety is CASSATGGFGELFF. The whole variable domain, filled in from reference TRBV5-6 and TRBJ2-2, reads DAGVTQSPTHLIKTRGQQVTLRCSPKSGHDTVSWYQQALGQGPQFIFQYYEEEERQRGNFPDRFSGHQFPNYSSELNVNALLLGDSALYLCASSATGGFGELFFGEGSRLTVL.